Following are 29 T cell receptor beta chains from one sample sequenced in a study of cytomegalovirus exposure and HLA in healthy donors. PCR primers comprised 60 Vbeta and 13 Jbeta primers. Libraries were prepared by immunoSEQ multiplex PCR; TCRdb keeps only in-frame clonotypes and omits some of them. The table includes 150,000 to 200,000 clones, 85% detected once. The sequenced sample consisted of PBMCs. The origin of the receptors is a woman aged 45-60 years in good health and CMV-seronegative.

The chain joins TRBV11-2 to TRBJ2-5, with TRBD1 matching over 7 bases. The CDR3 has 14 residues. Trimming took 0 bases from V and 4 from J; bases not matched to a gene: 2. Germline loops: CDR1 SGHAT, CDR2 FQNNGV. For the CDR3, the DNA is TGTGCCAGCAGCTTAGATGCAGGGGGAGAGACCCAGTACTTC. Protein product: CASSLDAGGETQYF.

The J gene is TRBJ2-7, the V gene TRBV27; 7 bases line up with TRBD2. Germline values: CDR1 MNHEY, CDR2 SMNVEV (reference sequence). After removal of 4 bases from V and 0 bases from J, the junction contained 3 bases not matched to a gene. The length of the CDR3 is 14 residues. CDR3 coding DNA: TGTGCCAGCAGTTCAAGGGACTACTCCTACGAGCAGTACTTC. This encodes CASSSRDYSYEQYF.

The chain uses TRBV9 and TRBJ2-5, with D possibly TRBD2 on 5 matching bases. V lost 4 bases and J 2 bases, leaving 9 bases between the germline ends. In germline, CDR1 is SGDLS, CDR2 YYNGEE. This CDR3 has 13 residues. The CDR3 sequence: CASSIGLQETQYF. CDR3 nucleotide sequence: TGTGCCAGCAGCATAGGACTGCAAGAGACCCAGTACTTC.

The chain couples TRBV11-2 to TRBJ2-4; 7 bases match TRBD2. Germline V gene lookup returns CDR1 SGHAT and CDR2 FQNNGV. V shed 3 bases, J shed 1 base, and the junction held 12 bases outside the gene matches. This CDR3 is built from 18 residues. CDR3 loop: CASSFGGEVSGAKNIQYF. CDR3 nucleotides: TGTGCCAGCAGCTTCGGAGGTGAGGTTAGCGGGGCCAAAAACATTCAGTACTTC.

J is TRBJ2-6 and V is TRBV5-1, with 10 bases identical to TRBD1. In germline, CDR1 is SGHRS, CDR2 YFSETQ. V lost 6 bases and J lost 0; bases outside the gene matches: 9. The CDR3 extends over 18 amino acids. Here the CDR3 DNA reads TGCGCCAGCACCGATACGGGACAGGGGAGCTCTGGGGCCAACGTCCTGACTTTC. This sequence encodes CASTDTGQGSSGANVLTF.

This clone was seen a few times. CDR3: CASSSTGGEGNTIYF. The CDR3 coding sequence is TGCGCCAGCAGCTCCACAGGGGGCGAAGGAAACACCATATATTTT. The chain couples TRBV5-1 to TRBJ1-3; 9 nucleotides agree with TRBD1. CDR1 is SGHRS, CDR2 YFSETQ, per germline. The CDR3 is made up of 15 amino acids. V lost 3 bases, J lost 4 bases, and 5 bases stayed unmatched.

The chain couples TRBV23-1 to TRBJ1-2, with TRBD1 matching over 7 bases. TRBV23-1 is flagged as an ORF with uncertain function. This CDR3 is 14 amino acids long. V shed 2 bases and J 7 bases; nucleotides not matched to a gene: 7. DNA for the CDR3: TGCGCCAGCAGTCAACAATCCGGGACAGCTGGCTACACCTTC. It codes for CASSQQSGTAGYTF.

V usage is TRBV6-6 and J usage is TRBJ2-4; D gene uncertain. The CDR3 has 13 residues. Germline V lookup: CDR1 MNHNY, CDR2 SVGAGI (reference sequence). V dropped 7 bases and J dropped 0 bases, with 7 bases sitting between them. CDR3 sequence (DNA): TGTGCCAGCACAAGCTTAGCCAAAAACATTCAGTACTTC. Translation: CASTSLAKNIQYF.

The chain is built from TRBV5-5 and TRBJ2-7, with TRBD1 matching over 7 bases. Germline CDR1 SGHKS, CDR2 YYEKEE (reference sequence). V was pared by 1 base and J by 2 bases, with 3 bases of the junction left unmatched. This CDR3 is built from 14 residues. CDR3 region: CASSLTGVAYEQYF. The CDR3 bases are TGTGCCAGCAGCTTGACAGGGGTAGCCTACGAGCAGTACTTC. The full variable domain, its missing parts supplied by reference TRBV5-5 and TRBJ2-7, is DAGVTQSPTHLIKTRGQQVTLRCSPISGHKSVSWYQQVLGQGPQFIFQYYEKEERGRGNFPDRFSARQFPNYSSELNVNALLLGDSALYLCASSLTGVAYEQYFGPGTRLTVT.

The chain is built from TRBV2 and TRBJ1-5; 7 bases align to TRBD1. The V and J ends lost 5 bases and 3 bases, in that order; junction bases with no gene match: 4. The CDR3 extends over 14 amino acids. Germline values: CDR1 SNHLY, CDR2 FYNNEI. In DNA, the CDR3 is TGTGCCAGCAGTCCAGACAGGGCCAATCAGCCCCAGCATTTT. This sequence encodes CASSPDRANQPQHF.

The chain is built from TRBV19 and TRBJ1-1; tentatively, D is TRBD1 (5 bases). CDR1 is LNHDA and CDR2 is SQIVND in the germline V gene (reference sequence). Trimming shortened V by 3 bases and J by 1 base, and 9 bases separated the two germline ends. The CDR3 is 14 amino acids. In DNA, the CDR3 is TGTGCCAGTAGTATCGCGGGGCAGAACACTGAAGCTTTCTTT. This gives the protein CASSIAGQNTEAFF.

The rearrangement links TRBV15 to TRBJ2-2, with D possibly TRBD1 on 6 matching bases. Germline V lookup: CDR1 LNHNV, CDR2 YYDKDF (reference sequence). The CDR3 contains 17 residues. V dropped 0 bases and J dropped 5 bases, with 16 bases sitting between them. CDR3 sequence: CATSRDRNRERTGELFF. The CDR3, as DNA: TGTGCCACCAGCAGAGATCGTAACAGGGAAAGAACCGGGGAGCTGTTTTTT. The whole variable domain, filled in from reference TRBV15 and TRBJ2-2, reads DAMVIQNPRYQVTQFGKPVTLSCSQTLNHNVMYWYQQKSSQAPKLLFHYYDKDFNNEADTPDNFQSRRPNTSFCFLDIRSPGLGDTAMYLCATSRDRNRERTGELFFGEGSRLTVL.

V gene TRBV2 combines with J gene TRBJ1-1, with 7 nucleotides matching TRBD1. Germline V gene data show CDR1 as SNHLY and CDR2 as FYNNEI. This CDR3 is built from 15 residues. With V trimmed by 8 bases and J by 1 base, 10 bases remained unmatched. As DNA, the CDR3 is TGTGCCAGCGCTAAACAGGGGATGAGGAACACTGAAGCTTTCTTT. It translates to CASAKQGMRNTEAFF. Combining the CDR3 with reference TRBV2 and TRBJ1-1 gives the whole variable domain EPEVTQTPSHQVTQMGQEVILRCVPISNHLYFYWYRQILGQKVEFLVSFYNNEISEKSEIFDDQFSVERPDGSNFTLKIRSTKLEDSAMYFCASAKQGMRNTEAFFGQGTRLTVV.

The gene calls are TRBV7-3 and TRBJ2-1, with 11 bases fitting TRBD2. CDR1 is SGHTA, CDR2 FQGTGA, per germline. CDR3 size: 14 residues. The V segment lost 5 bases and the J segment 5 bases; nucleotides outside the gene matches: 2. The DNA for the CDR3 is TGTGCCAGCAGCCGGGGACTAGCGGACAATGAGCAGTTCTTC. Protein product: CASSRGLADNEQFF.

The chain links TRBV28 to TRBJ1-2; 9 bases fit TRBD1. V was clipped by 4 bases and J by 8 bases; unmatched bases: 11. CDR3 length: 15 residues. Germline values: CDR1 MDHEN, CDR2 SYDVKM. CDR3 sequence: CASSSGQGKVKGYTF. The CDR3 bases are TGTGCCAGCAGTTCGGGACAGGGAAAGGTGAAAGGCTACACCTTC.

This chain links TRBV4-1 with TRBJ2-5, with TRBD2 matching over 8 bases. The CDR3 extends over 20 amino acids. The trim removed 1 base at V and 0 bases at J, leaving 16 bases unmatched. CDR1 is MGHRA, CDR2 YSYEKL, per germline. The CDR3 DNA sequence: TGCGCCAGCAGCCAAGGCACAGCGGGAGCTTTCGTCTCGTACCAAGAGACCCAGTACTTC. It encodes CASSQGTAGAFVSYQETQYF.

This clone was counted a few times. The chain combines TRBV30 with TRBJ2-6; perhaps TRBD2 as D (5 bases). The CDR3 consists of 19 residues. Germline loops: CDR1 GTSNPN, CDR2 SVGIG (reference sequence). Trimming removed 0 bases at V and 3 bases at J, with 21 bases between. CDR3 residues: CAWSVGLGTRGSGANVLTF. In DNA, the CDR3 is TGTGCCTGGAGTGTGGGTCTGGGAACTCGGGGAAGTGGGGCCAACGTCCTGACTTTC.

The rearrangement uses TRBV27 and TRBJ2-5; 13 positions match TRBD2. Germline V gene sequence: CDR1 MNHEY, CDR2 SMNVEV (reference sequence). V gave up 8 bases and J gave up 7 bases; unmatched junction bases: 7. The CDR3 is 14 amino acids. The CDR3 region has the DNA TGTGCCAGCGGACTAGCGGGGGTCGCGGGGACCCAGTACTTC. Protein: CASGLAGVAGTQYF.

J is TRBJ1-5 and V is TRBV10-3; D ambiguous. The V end lost 0 bases, the J end lost 9 bases, and 6 bases lay between the germline ends. CDR3 size: 12 residues. Per germline, CDR1 ENHRY and CDR2 SYGVKD. The CDR3 bases are TGTGCCATCAGTGAGTCGGCTGGGCCCCAGCATTTT. It translates to CAISESAGPQHF.

The chain uses TRBV29-1 and TRBJ1-2; a weak D match, TRBD1 (5 bases). The CDR3 has 13 amino acids. In germline, CDR1 is SQVTM, CDR2 ANQGSEA. Between the trimmed V and J ends, which lost 7 bases and 3 bases, there was a span of 15 bases. Written as DNA, the CDR3 is TGCAGCGCTTCGCGGGGGACTGACTATGGCTACACCTTC. Translating it yields CSASRGTDYGYTF.

This chain connects TRBV11-2 to TRBJ2-7, with 8 bases lining up with TRBD1. Losses at the gene ends were 6 bases for V and 4 bases for J; bases not matched to a gene: 8. Germline CDR1 and CDR2: SGHAT and FQNNGV. This CDR3 spans 14 amino acids. CDR3 loop: CASRPTGGVYEQYF. The DNA of the CDR3 is TGTGCCAGCAGGCCCACAGGGGGTGTTTACGAGCAGTACTTC. Supplemented by reference TRBV11-2 and TRBJ2-7, the full variable domain reads EAGVAQSPRYKIIEKRQSVAFWCNPISGHATLYWYQQILGQGPKLLIQFQNNGVVDDSQLPKDRFSAERLKGVDSTLKIQPAKLEDSAVYLCASRPTGGVYEQYFGPGTRLTVT.

A single count supports this clone. The gene calls are TRBV5-1 and TRBJ2-7; TRBD2 matches 8 bases. Trimming took 4 bases from V and 4 from J; bases not matched to a gene: 1. Germline V CDR1 and CDR2: SGHRS, YFSETQ. CDR3 length: 12 residues. The CDR3 DNA reads as TGCGCCAGCAGCGAGCGGGGGTACGAGCAGTACTTC. It encodes CASSERGYEQYF.

This rearrangement joins TRBV6-1 to TRBJ1-5, with a possible D match to TRBD1 (6 bases). Germline V gene lookup returns CDR1 MNHNS and CDR2 SASEGT. The CDR3 contains 14 residues. The V and J ends lost 7 bases and 2 bases respectively, with 12 bases between them. The CDR3 loop reads CASKQGTRNQPQHF. The CDR3 DNA reads TGTGCCAGCAAGCAGGGGACGCGCAATCAGCCCCAGCATTTT.

The chain employs TRBV29-1 and TRBJ1-2; the D gene is possibly TRBD1 (6 bases). The CDR3 spans 13 residues. The V end was cut by 7 bases, the J end by 4 bases, with 16 bases between. Germline assignment: CDR1 SQVTM and CDR2 ANQGSEA. The CDR3 sequence is CSAYRQDLYGYTF. The CDR3 DNA reads TGCAGCGCGTACCGACAGGATCTCTATGGCTACACCTTC.

The chain recombines TRBV27 with TRBJ2-7; TRBD2 agrees at 13 bases. Germline lookup yields CDR1 MNHEY and CDR2 SMNVEV (reference sequence). This CDR3 spans 13 amino acids. Trimming cost V 6 bases and J 6 bases; bases outside gene matches: 2. The CDR3 sequence: CASRLAGGPEQYF. DNA of the CDR3: TGTGCCAGCAGACTAGCGGGAGGGCCCGAGCAGTACTTC.

The V call is TRBV6-6, the J call TRBJ1-5; TRBD1 aligns across 7 bases. The V segment lost 7 bases and the J segment 6 bases; nucleotides outside the gene matches: 9. CDR3 length equals 14 residues. CDR1 is MNHNY and CDR2 is SVGAGI in the germline V gene (reference sequence). The CDR3 protein is CASTDRQGTQPQHF. CDR3 DNA: TGTGCCAGCACCGATCGACAGGGAACTCAGCCCCAGCATTTT.

The chain has TRBV5-1 and TRBJ2-1; D is possibly TRBD1 (5 bases). CDR3 length: 14 amino acids. The germline CDR1 and CDR2 sequences are SGHRS and YFSETQ. Trimming removed 6 bases from V and 9 bases from J, with 19 bases in between. Written as DNA, the CDR3 is TGCGCCAGCACTCCAACCCCAGGGTCTTCTGAGCAGTTCTTC. This translates into CASTPTPGSSEQFF.

The table lists this clone with a few counts. The chain uses TRBV2 and TRBJ2-5; maybe TRBD2 (6 bases). Germline CDR1 and CDR2: SNHLY and FYNNEI. CDR3 length: 11 amino acids. Trimming removed 9 bases from V and 5 bases from J, with 10 bases in between. CDR3 in DNA: TGTGCCAGTGGAGGAGGGGAGACCCAGTACTTC. This encodes CASGGGETQYF.

The chain carries TRBV14 and TRBJ1-1; D ambiguous. Trimming shortened V by 1 base and J by 7 bases, and 7 bases separated the two germline ends. This CDR3 is built from 12 residues. CDR1 and CDR2 from the germline V gene are SGHDN and FVKESK. CDR3 amino acids: CASSQVSSEAFF. Here the CDR3 DNA reads TGTGCCAGCAGCCAAGTGTCCAGTGAAGCTTTCTTT. Full variable domain (rest looked up from reference TRBV14 and TRBJ1-1): EAGVTQFPSHSVIEKGQTVTLRCDPISGHDNLYWYRRVMGKEIKFLLHFVKESKQDESGMPNNRFLAERTGGTYSTLKVQPAELEDSGVYFCASSQVSSEAFFGQGTRLTVV.